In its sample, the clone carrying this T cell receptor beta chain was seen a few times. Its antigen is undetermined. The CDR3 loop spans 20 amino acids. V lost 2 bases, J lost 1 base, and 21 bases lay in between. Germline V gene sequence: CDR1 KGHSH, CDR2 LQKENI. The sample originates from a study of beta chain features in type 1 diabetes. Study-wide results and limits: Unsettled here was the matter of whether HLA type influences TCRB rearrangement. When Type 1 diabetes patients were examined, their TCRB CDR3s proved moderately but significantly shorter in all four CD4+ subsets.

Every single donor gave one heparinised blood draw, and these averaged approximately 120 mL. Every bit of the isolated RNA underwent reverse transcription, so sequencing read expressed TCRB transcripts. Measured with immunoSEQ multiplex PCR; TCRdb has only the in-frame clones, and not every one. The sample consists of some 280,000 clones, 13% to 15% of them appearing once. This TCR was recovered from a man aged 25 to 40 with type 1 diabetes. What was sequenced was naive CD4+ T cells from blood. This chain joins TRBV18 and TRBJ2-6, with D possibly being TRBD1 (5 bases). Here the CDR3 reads CASSPTVSTRGASGANVLTF. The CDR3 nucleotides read TGTGCCAGCTCACCAACTGTGAGTACAAGGGGCGCGTCTGGGGCCAACGTCCTGACTTTC. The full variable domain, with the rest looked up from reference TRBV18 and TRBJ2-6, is NAGVMQNPRHLVRRRGQEARLRCSPMKGHSHVYWYRQLPEEGLKFMVYLQKENIIDESGMPKERFSAEFPKEGPSILRIQQVVRGDSAAYFCASSPTVSTRGASGANVLTFGAGSRLTVL.